Listed here is a single TCR beta chain. Trimming took 5 bases from V and 2 from J; bases not matched to a gene: 2. Per germline, CDR1 SGHTA and CDR2 FQGTGA. This CDR3 is built from 13 residues. Here immunoSEQ multiplex PCR was the method, and the copy in TCRdb shows in-frame clones only, minus some. The sample gives around 150,000 clones, more than 85% of which show up once; 3% to 4.5% is in the top ten. The sample is drawn from a study of T cell responses to AZD1222 COVID-19 vaccine. The chain is built from TRBV7-3 and TRBJ1-2; 7 bases line up with TRBD1. Specimen: peripheral blood, collected 28 days after the second AZD1222 dose. The receptor was isolated from an adult who received the AZD1222 COVID-19 vaccine. The CDR3 here is CASSLQGNYGYTF. CDR3 nucleotides: TGTGCCAGCAGCCTACAGGGGAACTATGGCTACACCTTC.